This is a list of T cell receptor beta chains from one sample in a study of blood T cell repertoires in COVID-19. The repertoire was sequenced with immunoSEQ multiplex PCR; TCRdb's copy has only in-frame clones and lacks some. The sample records approximately 88,000 clones, over 60% being singletons. The sample consisted of peripheral blood. The source of these receptors is a woman aged 80 or over with active or convalescent COVID-19. Each CDR3 is given with its conserved first and last residue. A D gene is named only where the DNA matches it firmly. Rows may omit the clone size; those that give it use once, few, many or a size class.

d_call: TRBD2
v_call: TRBV5-4
j_call: TRBJ2-7
clone_size: NA
cdr3_nt: TGTGCCAGCAGCTTTGACGCTAGCGGGCTCTACGAGCAGTACTTC
cdr3_aa: CASSFDASGLYEQYF

d_call: NA
v_call: TRBV5-4
j_call: TRBJ2-7
clone_size: NA
cdr3_nt: TGTGCCAGCAGCTCACTCGACAGGTACGAGCAGTACTTC
cdr3_aa: CASSSLDRYEQYF

d_call: NA
v_call: TRBV11-2
j_call: TRBJ2-2
clone_size: NA
cdr3_nt: TGTGCCAGCAGCTTAGTCGTGAACACCGGGGAGCTGTTTTTT
cdr3_aa: CASSLVVNTGELFF

d_call: TRBD2
v_call: TRBV7-2
j_call: TRBJ2-5
clone_size: NA
cdr3_nt: TGTGCCAGCGCGGCGGGGGGCTCTGGGAGAGAGACCCAGTACTTC
cdr3_aa: CASAAGGSGRETQYF

d_call: TRBD2
v_call: TRBV2
j_call: TRBJ2-3
clone_size: NA
cdr3_nt: TGTGCCAGCCGAGGATTTAGCGGGAACACAGATACGCAGTATTTT
cdr3_aa: CASRGFSGNTDTQYF

d_call: TRBD1
v_call: TRBV12-5
j_call: TRBJ2-3
clone_size: NA
cdr3_nt: TGTGCTAGTGGTTTGTGGGCAGGGGGTATAGATACGCAGTATTTT
cdr3_aa: CASGLWAGGIDTQYF

d_call: NA
v_call: TRBV6-5
j_call: TRBJ1-2
clone_size: NA
cdr3_nt: TGTGCCAGCAGTTACTCTTCGGGGGATTACTATGGCTACACCTTC
cdr3_aa: CASSYSSGDYYGYTF

d_call: TRBD1
v_call: TRBV10-3
j_call: TRBJ1-1
clone_size: few
cdr3_nt: TGTGCCATCAGTGAGCCGGACAGGGGAGGTGGTGAAGCTTTCTTT
cdr3_aa: CAISEPDRGGGEAFF

d_call: TRBD2
v_call: TRBV7-2
j_call: TRBJ2-3
clone_size: few
cdr3_nt: TGTGCCAGCGCTGAAGTAGCGGGGGGGCCGGGAGATACGCAGTATTTT
cdr3_aa: CASAEVAGGPGDTQYF

d_call: NA
v_call: TRBV19
j_call: TRBJ1-5
clone_size: few
cdr3_nt: TGTGCCACCGATGATCAGGGAGTTGCGGGGATTAATCAGCCCCAGCATTTT
cdr3_aa: CATDDQGVAGINQPQHF

d_call: TRBD2
v_call: TRBV4-3
j_call: TRBJ2-2
clone_size: NA
cdr3_nt: TGCGCCAGCAGCCAAGTTCTAGCGGGGGGGCCGGGCACCGGGGAGCTGTTTTTT
cdr3_aa: CASSQVLAGGPGTGELFF

d_call: TRBD1
v_call: TRBV19
j_call: TRBJ1-2
clone_size: NA
cdr3_nt: TGTGCCAGTAGTCTTAGGACAGGCGAGATCTATGGCTACACCTTC
cdr3_aa: CASSLRTGEIYGYTF

d_call: TRBD1
v_call: TRBV5-6
j_call: TRBJ1-5
clone_size: NA
cdr3_nt: TGTGCCAGCAGCTTGTGCTACAGGGGCGGTCAGCCCCAGCATTTT
cdr3_aa: CASSLCYRGGQPQHF

d_call: NA
v_call: TRBV18
j_call: TRBJ2-7
clone_size: NA
cdr3_nt: TGTGCCAGCTCACCGTTATCCTACGAGCAGTACTTC
cdr3_aa: CASSPLSYEQYF

d_call: NA
v_call: TRBV5-1
j_call: TRBJ1-3
clone_size: NA
cdr3_nt: TGCGCCAGCAGCCCCTTGACAGTTTCCTCTGGAAACACCATATATTTT
cdr3_aa: CASSPLTVSSGNTIYF

d_call: TRBD1
v_call: TRBV27
j_call: TRBJ1-6
clone_size: once
cdr3_nt: TGTGCCAGCAGTTCATCCGGGACAGGGGGATATTCACCCCTCCACTTT
cdr3_aa: CASSSSGTGGYSPLHF

d_call: NA
v_call: TRBV5-1
j_call: TRBJ1-4
clone_size: NA
cdr3_nt: TGCGCCAGCAGCTTGGGCCAGAATGAAAAACTGTTTTTT
cdr3_aa: CASSLGQNEKLFF

d_call: TRBD2
v_call: TRBV10-2
j_call: TRBJ2-7
clone_size: NA
cdr3_nt: TGCGCCAGCAGCCCGATGCTGGGGGGGGGATCCTACGAGCAGTACTTC
cdr3_aa: CASSPMLGGGSYEQYF

d_call: TRBD1
v_call: TRBV6-2/TRBV6-3
j_call: TRBJ2-5
clone_size: NA
cdr3_nt: TGTGCCAGCAGTACAGGGGAAGAGACCCAGTACTTC
cdr3_aa: CASSTGEETQYF

d_call: NA
v_call: TRBV6-5
j_call: TRBJ1-1
clone_size: NA
cdr3_nt: TGTGCCAGCAGTTACTTCGGGGGGCCCACTGAAGCTTTCTTT
cdr3_aa: CASSYFGGPTEAFF

d_call: NA
v_call: TRBV18
j_call: TRBJ1-1
clone_size: NA
cdr3_nt: TGTGCCAGCTCACGAGAGCCTAACACTGAAGCTTTCTTT
cdr3_aa: CASSREPNTEAFF

d_call: NA
v_call: TRBV12-3/TRBV12-4
j_call: TRBJ1-6
clone_size: NA
cdr3_nt: TGTGCCAGCAGTTTAAACAGTATCTCACCCCTCCACTTT
cdr3_aa: CASSLNSISPLHF

d_call: NA
v_call: TRBV19
j_call: TRBJ1-2
clone_size: NA
cdr3_nt: TGTGCCAGTAGTATAGATCCAGGCAGGGGCTACACCTTC
cdr3_aa: CASSIDPGRGYTF

d_call: NA
v_call: TRBV6-2/TRBV6-3
j_call: TRBJ2-7
clone_size: NA
cdr3_nt: TGTGCCAGCAGTTACGCCCCTTCGGGGCAGTACTTC
cdr3_aa: CASSYAPSGQYF

d_call: NA
v_call: TRBV7-2
j_call: TRBJ1-1
clone_size: NA
cdr3_nt: TGTGCCAGCAGCTCCAAAAGGGGGACTGAAGCTTTCTTT
cdr3_aa: CASSSKRGTEAFF

d_call: TRBD2
v_call: TRBV14
j_call: TRBJ2-2
clone_size: once
cdr3_nt: TGTGCCAGCAGCCTAAGCGGGGGGGCCCTCACCGGGGAGCTGTTTTTT
cdr3_aa: CASSLSGGALTGELFF

d_call: TRBD1
v_call: TRBV5-6
j_call: TRBJ2-5
clone_size: NA
cdr3_nt: TGTGCCAGCAGCTGGGACAGTACGCAGACCCAGTACTTC
cdr3_aa: CASSWDSTQTQYF

d_call: TRBD1
v_call: TRBV19
j_call: TRBJ1-2
clone_size: NA
cdr3_nt: TGTGCCAGTAGTCTTCGGGGGACAGGGGGTAACTATGGCTACACCTTC
cdr3_aa: CASSLRGTGGNYGYTF

d_call: NA
v_call: TRBV5-1
j_call: TRBJ1-6
clone_size: NA
cdr3_nt: TGCGCCAGCAGCTTGAACCGTCTGATGCGTAATTCACCCCTCCACTTT
cdr3_aa: CASSLNRLMRNSPLHF

d_call: NA
v_call: TRBV30
j_call: TRBJ1-5
clone_size: NA
cdr3_nt: TGTGCCTGGAGTGGTAGCGGCAATCAGCCCCAGCATTTT
cdr3_aa: CAWSGSGNQPQHF

d_call: NA
v_call: TRBV7-2
j_call: TRBJ2-5
clone_size: NA
cdr3_nt: TGTGCCAGCAGCTTAGACCTGGCTCACCGGGGAGAGACCCAGTACTTC
cdr3_aa: CASSLDLAHRGETQYF

d_call: NA
v_call: TRBV7-2
j_call: TRBJ2-5
clone_size: NA
cdr3_nt: TGTGCCAGCAGCTTAGTCCGAGGGGAGACCCAGTACTTC
cdr3_aa: CASSLVRGETQYF

d_call: NA
v_call: TRBV27
j_call: TRBJ2-7
clone_size: NA
cdr3_nt: TGTGCCAGCAGTAGGACATCCTTTTCCTACGAGCAGTACTTC
cdr3_aa: CASSRTSFSYEQYF

d_call: NA
v_call: TRBV5-1
j_call: TRBJ2-1
clone_size: NA
cdr3_nt: TGCGCCAGCAGCTTGGCCCAGAATGGTGAGCAGTTCTTC
cdr3_aa: CASSLAQNGEQFF

d_call: TRBD2
v_call: TRBV11-2
j_call: TRBJ2-3
clone_size: NA
cdr3_nt: TGTGCCAGCAGCTTCTCTAGCGGGGGGAGGGATACGCAGTATTTT
cdr3_aa: CASSFSSGGRDTQYF

d_call: NA
v_call: TRBV30
j_call: TRBJ1-1
clone_size: NA
cdr3_nt: TGTGCCTGGTTGAGGGGAGGGGGTATCGGGACTGAAGCTTTCTTT
cdr3_aa: CAWLRGGGIGTEAFF

d_call: TRBD1
v_call: TRBV4-1
j_call: TRBJ1-1
clone_size: NA
cdr3_nt: TGCGCCAGCAGCCAAGGGACAGGGGGTCTAACTTTCTTT
cdr3_aa: CASSQGTGGLTFF

d_call: NA
v_call: TRBV5-4
j_call: TRBJ2-1
clone_size: NA
cdr3_nt: TGTGCCAGCAGCTTGGCCCCGGGTAATGAGCAGTTCTTC
cdr3_aa: CASSLAPGNEQFF

d_call: TRBD1
v_call: TRBV4-1
j_call: TRBJ1-5
clone_size: many
cdr3_nt: TGCGCCAGCAGCCAAGATTCCCAGGGGGCGCAGTATCAGCCCCAGCATTTT
cdr3_aa: CASSQDSQGAQYQPQHF

d_call: NA
v_call: TRBV7-2
j_call: TRBJ2-7
clone_size: once
cdr3_nt: TGTGCCAGCAGCTTATCGCGGGGTGCCTACGAGCAGTACTTC
cdr3_aa: CASSLSRGAYEQYF

d_call: TRBD1
v_call: TRBV30
j_call: TRBJ1-4
clone_size: few
cdr3_nt: TGTGCCTGGACTCCCGGGACAGGGGCGTTTGGGTACGAAAAACTGTTTTTT
cdr3_aa: CAWTPGTGAFGYEKLFF

d_call: TRBD1
v_call: TRBV9
j_call: TRBJ1-1
clone_size: NA
cdr3_nt: TGTGCCAGCAGCCCTTCTTTGGGACAGGGAACTGAAGCTTTCTTT
cdr3_aa: CASSPSLGQGTEAFF

d_call: TRBD2
v_call: TRBV10-3
j_call: TRBJ2-1
clone_size: NA
cdr3_nt: TGTGCCAGCGGACTAGCAACAGACAATGAGCAGTTCTTC
cdr3_aa: CASGLATDNEQFF

d_call: TRBD2
v_call: TRBV5-1
j_call: TRBJ2-2
clone_size: NA
cdr3_nt: TGCGCCAGCAGCTTGGACATTCGGGGGGGCGTTCCCGGGGAGCTGTTTTTT
cdr3_aa: CASSLDIRGGVPGELFF

d_call: TRBD1
v_call: TRBV6-5
j_call: TRBJ1-1
clone_size: NA
cdr3_nt: TGTGCCAACCCACAGGGGGCGAATACTGAAGCTTTCTTT
cdr3_aa: CANPQGANTEAFF

d_call: NA
v_call: TRBV15
j_call: TRBJ2-5
clone_size: few
cdr3_nt: TGTGCCACCAGCAGTTACCAGGGTTCGCAGACCCAGTACTTC
cdr3_aa: CATSSYQGSQTQYF

d_call: NA
v_call: TRBV15
j_call: TRBJ2-7
clone_size: once
cdr3_nt: TGTGCCACCAGCAGTACGGTCTCCTACGAGCAGTACTTC
cdr3_aa: CATSSTVSYEQYF

d_call: NA
v_call: TRBV9
j_call: TRBJ1-2
clone_size: many
cdr3_nt: TGTGCCAGCAGCGCAACAGGGCTTGGTGGCTACACCTTC
cdr3_aa: CASSATGLGGYTF

d_call: NA
v_call: TRBV30
j_call: TRBJ1-6
clone_size: NA
cdr3_nt: TGCGCCATACGGGGGAATTCACCCCTCCACTTT
cdr3_aa: CAIRGNSPLHF

d_call: TRBD2
v_call: TRBV6-5
j_call: TRBJ2-1
clone_size: NA
cdr3_nt: TGTGCCAGCAGTTCTCAACCAGCGGGGGGTTACAATGAGCAGTTCTTC
cdr3_aa: CASSSQPAGGYNEQFF

d_call: NA
v_call: TRBV29-1
j_call: TRBJ1-5
clone_size: NA
cdr3_nt: TGCAGCGTTCAGGGGCAGGCCTTTGGGCCCCAGCATTTT
cdr3_aa: CSVQGQAFGPQHF

d_call: NA
v_call: TRBV28
j_call: TRBJ1-1
clone_size: NA
cdr3_nt: TGTGCCAGCAGTTGGGAGGACACTGAAGCTTTCTTT
cdr3_aa: CASSWEDTEAFF

d_call: NA
v_call: TRBV27
j_call: TRBJ2-5
clone_size: once
cdr3_nt: TGTGCCAGCAGTTTACTAGGACACCTGAGGATTGAGACCCAATACTTC
cdr3_aa: CASSLLGHLRIETQYF